This T cell receptor beta chain was captured by sequencing in a study of blood T cell repertoires in COVID-19. About the study: In each case, the material was cDNA or gDNA derived from T cells, B-cell-depleted T cells, or PBMCs.

How the authors handled the data: Estimates of nucleated cell counts were drawn from the amplification of reference gene primers. Libraries were prepared by immunoSEQ multiplex PCR; TCRdb keeps only in-frame clonotypes and omits some of them. V and J calls and clone size are those listed in that table; D and trimming were worked out from the DNA. The repertoire holds 200,000 to 250,000 clones, with 84% as singletons. The TCR comes from a woman in her 30s who had recovered from COVID-19. The sequenced material came from peripheral blood.

The CDR3 loop reads CASSFGRALYEQYF. The CDR3 coding sequence is TGTGCCAGCAGCTTTGGCAGGGCGCTTTACGAGCAGTACTTC. The chain recombines TRBV7-9 with TRBJ2-7; D is possibly TRBD1 (5 bases). The germline V gene encodes CDR1 SEHNR and CDR2 FQNEAQ (reference sequence). This CDR3 has 14 residues. Deletions cut 3 bases from V and 4 bases from J, with 13 bases between.